These 7 T cell receptor beta chains came from one sample sequenced in a study of response to subunit inactivated influenza vaccine. MiXCR, run by TCRdb on the RT-PCR reads, gives a single entry per CDR3 protein. The sample lists approximately 520,000 distinct CDR3 sequences, 15% to 20% occurring once. Material: CD4+ T cells sorted from PBMCs, obtained 23 months after vaccination. The receptors here all came from a man aged 45-69 years who received an inactivated influenza vaccine.

This clonotype appeared many times. The gene calls are TRBV12-3 or TRBV12-4 and TRBJ1-1; D is ambiguous. V lost 3 bases, J lost 3 bases, and 5 bases lay in between. The CDR3 extends over 12 amino acids. The CDR3 here is CASSFGHTEAFF. CDR3 DNA sequence: TGTGCCAGCAGTTTTGGACACACTGAAGCTTTCTTT.

J is TRBJ1-1 and V is TRBV12-3 or TRBV12-4, with D uncertain. Trimming shortened V by 5 bases and J by 1 base, and 11 bases separated the two germline ends. CDR3 length equals 14 residues. CDR3 DNA: TGTGCCAGCAGTCAAAGATACACGAACACTGAAGCTTTCTTT. As protein: CASSQRYTNTEAFF.

As DNA, the CDR3 is TGTGCCTGGAGTGTGACTCTGGACGAGCAGTACTTC. Amino acid sequence: CAWSVTLDEQYF. This rearrangement joins TRBV30 to TRBJ2-7; D not certain. Germline-derived CDR1 and CDR2 are GTSNPN and SVGIG (reference sequence). Between the trimmed V and J ends, which lost 0 bases and 5 bases, there was a span of 8 bases. The CDR3 has 12 residues.

This clonotype has more than one count but fewer than ten. The chain carries TRBV10-3 and TRBJ1-5; TRBD1 aligns across 9 bases. This CDR3 has 15 amino acids. The trim removed 6 bases at V and 7 bases at J, leaving 10 bases unmatched. Germline V gene sequence: CDR1 ENHRY, CDR2 SYGVKD. The CDR3, as DNA: TGTGCCATCAGAGGGGACAGGGCGTCGGAACAGCCCCAGCATTTT. It encodes CAIRGDRASEQPQHF.

This clonotype was picked up many times. The J gene is TRBJ2-5, the V gene TRBV7-2, with a possible D match to TRBD1 (5 bases). V lost 1 base and J lost 5, with 11 bases in between. There are 14 residues in the CDR3. The germline V gene has CDR1 SGHTA and CDR2 FQGNSA. CDR3 sequence: CASSLGYPGETQYF. CDR3 sequence (DNA): TGTGCCAGCAGCTTAGGGTATCCAGGGGAGACCCAGTACTTC.

This clonotype was picked up many times. The chain employs TRBV5-8 and TRBJ2-7; 7 positions agree with TRBD1. With 4 bases clipped from V and 0 bases from J, the junction kept 10 bases outside the gene matches. The CDR3 consists of 16 residues. Germline values: CDR1 SGHTS, CDR2 YDEGEE. The CDR3 loop is CASSKPGGYGSYEQYF. CDR3 DNA sequence: TGTGCCAGCAGCAAACCAGGGGGTTACGGCTCCTACGAGCAGTACTTC.

The sample holds a few counts of this clonotype. The chain is built from TRBV12-3 or TRBV12-4 and TRBJ1-2; 12 nucleotides match TRBD1. The CDR3 runs to 14 residues. With V trimmed by 6 bases and J by 8 bases, 7 bases remained unmatched. The CDR3 nucleotides are TGTGCCAGCAGGACGGGACAGGGGGCGGAAGGCTACACCTTC. It yields the protein CASRTGQGAEGYTF.